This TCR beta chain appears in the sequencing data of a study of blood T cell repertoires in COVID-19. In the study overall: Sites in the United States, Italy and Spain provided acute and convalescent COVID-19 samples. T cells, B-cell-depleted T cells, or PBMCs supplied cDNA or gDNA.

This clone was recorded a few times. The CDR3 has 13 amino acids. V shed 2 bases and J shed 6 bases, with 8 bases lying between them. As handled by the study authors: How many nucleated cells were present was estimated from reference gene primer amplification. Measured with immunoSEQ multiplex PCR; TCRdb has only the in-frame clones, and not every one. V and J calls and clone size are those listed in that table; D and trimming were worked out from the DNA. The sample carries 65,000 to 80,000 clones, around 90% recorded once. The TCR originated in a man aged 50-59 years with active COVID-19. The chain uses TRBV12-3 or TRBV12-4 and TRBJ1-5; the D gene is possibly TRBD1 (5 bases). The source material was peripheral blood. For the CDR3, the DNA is TGTGCCAGCAGTTTATCGGGGGTTCAGCCCCAGCATTTT. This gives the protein CASSLSGVQPQHF.